This entry lists 10 T cell receptor beta chains sequenced from one sample in a study of T-cell memory formation after mild COVID-19. TCRdb reanalysed the 5' RACE reads using MiXCR and keeps one entry per CDR3 protein. The table shows roughly 610,000 distinct CDR3 sequences, with 17% occurring only once. Specimen: PBMCs or a T cell subset sorted from them (not recorded which). These receptors came from an adult woman who had mild COVID-19 (a few samples of this study predate the infection). Cell type and time point are not known.

The chain joins TRBV5-4 to TRBJ1-2, with D hard to call. Germline assignment: CDR1 SGHNT and CDR2 YYREEE (reference sequence). The ends were cut back, 0 bases at V and 8 bases at J, with 14 bases in the middle. CDR3 length: 14 amino acids. As DNA, the CDR3 is TGTGCCAGCAGCTTGGGTGCCGACTTAAGCGGCTACACCTTC. It translates to CASSLGADLSGYTF.

This clonotype has ten or more counts. The chain is built from TRBV5-1 and TRBJ2-4, with D possibly being TRBD2 (6 bases). With 3 bases removed from V and 0 bases from J, the gap between germline ends came to 19 bases. This CDR3 is built from 18 residues. The germline V gene encodes CDR1 SGHRS and CDR2 YFSETQ. DNA of the CDR3: TGCGCCAGCAGCTATACCTCTGGCGGGGCACTAGCCAAAAACATTCAGTACTTC. It yields the protein CASSYTSGGALAKNIQYF.

The DNA of the CDR3 is TGTGCCAGCAGCCAAGTCGCGGGGGGTCGGACAGATACGCAGTATTTT. Translating gives CASSQVAGGRTDTQYF. The chain carries TRBV3-1 and TRBJ2-3, with 8 bases aligning to TRBD2. Trimming removed 1 base from V and 3 bases from J; junction bases left unmatched: 6. CDR1 and CDR2 from the germline V gene are LGHDT and YNNKEL (reference sequence). The CDR3 runs to 16 residues.

The V gene is TRBV14, the J gene TRBJ2-1; D might be TRBD1 (6 bases). CDR1 SGHDN and CDR2 FVKESK come from the germline V gene. CDR3 length equals 13 residues. V was trimmed by 2 bases and J by 12 bases, leaving 14 bases between them. The CDR3 sequence is CASSQHFGQRQFF. The CDR3 DNA reads TGTGCCAGCAGCCAACATTTCGGACAGAGGCAGTTCTTC.

This clonotype was detected only a few times. The J gene is TRBJ2-1, the V gene TRBV7-3; possibly TRBD2 for D (5 bases). In germline, CDR1 is SGHTA, CDR2 FQGTGA. CDR3 size: 15 residues. Trimming removed 5 bases from V and 0 bases from J, with 11 bases in between. The CDR3 here is CASSELGSSYNEQFF. CDR3 coding DNA: TGTGCCAGCAGCGAGCTTGGGAGCTCCTACAATGAGCAGTTCTTC.

The J gene is TRBJ2-1, the V gene TRBV25-1; D possibly corresponds to TRBD2 (6 bases). V dropped 7 bases and J dropped 4 bases, with 14 bases sitting between them. Per the germline V gene, CDR1 is MGHDK and CDR2 is SYGVNS. This CDR3 contains 14 residues. Here the CDR3 reads CASKAGASYNEQFF. In DNA, the CDR3 is TGTGCCAGCAAAGCGGGCGCCTCTTACAATGAGCAGTTCTTC.

This chain connects TRBV6-1 to TRBJ1-1; D may be TRBD1 (5 bases). CDR1 and CDR2 (germline): MNHNS, SASEGT. Trimming took 1 base from V and 7 from J, leaving 13 bases between them. This CDR3 is built from 14 residues. The CDR3 DNA sequence: TGTGCCAGCAGTGAAGGTGGGGCCACGATTGAAGCTTTCTTT. Translated: CASSEGGATIEAFF.

The sample holds a few counts of this clonotype. The rearrangement links TRBV5-8 to TRBJ1-5; the match to TRBD1 covers 10 bases. This CDR3 is 15 amino acids long. V gave up 4 bases and J gave up 4 bases; unmatched junction bases: 5. Germline V gene lookup returns CDR1 SGHTS and CDR2 YDEGEE. Here the CDR3 DNA reads TGTGCCAGCAGCCCCGGGACAGGGGCTAATCAGCCCCAGCATTTT. Translated, it gives CASSPGTGANQPQHF.

This chain joins TRBV29-1 and TRBJ2-3; 13 bases match TRBD2. CDR3 length: 15 amino acids. Germline CDR1 and CDR2: SQVTM and ANQGSEA. After removal of 5 bases from V and 5 bases from J, the junction contained 7 bases not matched to a gene. CDR3 loop: CSVLRTSGSGDTQYF. CDR3 DNA: TGCAGCGTTCTCCGGACTAGCGGGAGTGGAGATACGCAGTATTTT.

The chain couples TRBV7-3 to TRBJ1-6, with 11 nucleotides matching TRBD1. Germline V gives CDR1 SGHTA, CDR2 FQGTGA. The CDR3 is 16 residues long. The V segment lost 1 base and the J segment 9 bases; nucleotides outside the gene matches: 5. The CDR3 protein is CASSLRDRGTVSPLHF. CDR3 bases: TGTGCCAGCAGCTTAAGGGACAGGGGGACCGTTTCACCCCTCCACTTT. The variable domain in full, completed from reference TRBV7-3 and TRBJ1-6, reads GAGVSQTPSNKVTEKGKYVELRCDPISGHTALYWYRQSLGQGPEFLIYFQGTGAADDSGLPNDRFFAVRPEGSVSTLKIQRTERGDSAVYLCASSLRDRGTVSPLHFGNGTRLTVT.